This entry concerns a single T cell receptor (beta chain). The source of the sample is a study of blood T cell repertoires in COVID-19. About the study: In each case, the material was cDNA or gDNA derived from T cells, B-cell-depleted T cells, or PBMCs.

Original processing methods: For nucleated cells, counts were estimated from reference gene primer amplification. Clones were read by immunoSEQ multiplex PCR, and TCRdb kept only the in-frame ones, dropping some. The V and J calls and clone size come from that table; D and trimming were worked out from the DNA. The table lists approximately 330,000 clones, approximately 88% of them singletons. Germline V CDR1 and CDR2: SGHTA, FQGNSA. Trimming removed 6 bases from V and 2 bases from J; junction bases left unmatched: 5. The CDR3 is made up of 16 amino acids. The material sequenced was peripheral blood. This TCR derives from a woman between 45 and 65 years old with active or convalescent COVID-19. The chain uses TRBV7-2 and TRBJ2-3, with 13 bases identical to TRBD2. CDR3 nucleotides: TGTGCCAGCAGACGGACTAGCGGGGGAATCACAGATACGCAGTATTTT. This sequence encodes CASRRTSGGITDTQYF. Using reference TRBV7-2 and TRBJ2-3 for the parts outside the CDR3, the full variable domain is GAGVSQSPSNKVTEKGKDVELRCDPISGHTALYWYRQSLGQGLEFLIYFQGNSAPDKSGLPSDRFSAERTGGSVSTLTIQRTQQEDSAVYLCASRRTSGGITDTQYFGPGTRLTVL.